The clone carrying this T cell receptor (beta chain) was seen a few times. The sample originates from a study of T-cell reconstitution after alpha-beta-depleted transplantation in children. Unique molecular identifiers were incorporated when the TCRbeta library was constructed. TCRdb reprocessed the PCR reads with MiXCR, giving one entry per CDR3 protein. The sample contains 120,000 or so distinct CDR3 sequences, under 30% of which appear only once. The CDR3 has 16 residues. V lost 4 bases and J lost 1; bases outside the gene matches: 4. Germline CDR1 is WSHSY and CDR2 is SAAADI. The sequences come from PBMCs, mostly from graft donor cells, collected 180 days after TCRalphabeta/CD19-depleted stem cell transplant. The source is a male patient aged 2-9 years who had a stem cell transplant for chronic granulomatous disease, so the T cells may come from the graft donor. The chain links TRBV10-2 to TRBJ2-1; 10 bases line up with TRBD2. The DNA for the CDR3 is TGCGCCAGCAGTGGAACTAGCGGGGAATCCTACAATGAGCAGTTCTTC. It encodes CASSGTSGESYNEQFF.